These 18 T cell receptor beta chains were sequenced from one sample in a study of shared clonotypes between healthy human individuals. Sequencing used immunoSEQ multiplex PCR; TCRdb keeps in-frame clones, though not all of them. The sample has about 1.5 million clones, about 98% seen once. The sample taken for sequencing was naive CD4+ T cells sorted from blood. Subset given: CD45RA+ positively selected. Receptors were obtained from a man in his thirties or forties in good health.

CDR3 in amino acids: CASSLDSNTQYF. Here the CDR3 DNA reads TGTGCCAGCAGCCTCGACTCTAATACGCAGTATTTT. This sequence joins TRBV9 and TRBJ2-3; D is unclear. Germline V lookup: CDR1 SGDLS, CDR2 YYNGEE. V dropped 4 bases and J dropped 7 bases, with 10 bases sitting between them. This CDR3 spans 12 amino acids.

This clone was recorded once. The chain uses TRBV14 and TRBJ2-5, with TRBD2 identical over 14 bases. V lost 0 bases and J lost 6; bases outside the gene matches: 12. The length of the CDR3 is 19 residues. Germline lookup yields CDR1 SGHDN and CDR2 FVKESK. In DNA, the CDR3 is TGTGCCAGCAGCCAAGAAGCGGGACTAGCGGGAGCCGGGATGCAGACCCAGTACTTC. This gives the protein CASSQEAGLAGAGMQTQYF.

The chain carries TRBV5-1 and TRBJ2-7; 14 bases align to TRBD2. This CDR3 region has 18 residues. Germline-derived CDR1 and CDR2 are SGHRS and YFSETQ. J was trimmed by 7 bases and V by 4 bases; bases with no gene match: 16. Here the CDR3 reads CASSPQTSGRAFRREQYF. The CDR3 coding sequence is TGCGCCAGCAGCCCTCAGACTAGCGGGAGGGCGTTTCGAAGGGAGCAGTACTTC. The whole variable domain, filled in from reference TRBV5-1 and TRBJ2-7, reads KAGVTQTPRYLIKTRGQQVTLSCSPISGHRSVSWYQQTPGQGLQFLFEYFSETQRNKGNFPGRFSGRQFSNSRSEMNVSTLELGDSALYLCASSPQTSGRAFRREQYFGPGTRLTVT.

In DNA, the CDR3 is TGTGCCAGCCGAACCATAGCGGGAGGTCCTAGGCAGGGGCGGGGCAATGAGCAGTTCTTC. Residues: CASRTIAGGPRQGRGNEQFF. This chain joins TRBV28 and TRBJ2-1; 10 bases match TRBD2. This CDR3 comprises 20 residues. Germline assignment: CDR1 MDHEN and CDR2 SYDVKM. Trimming at V came to 8 bases and at J to 6 bases, leaving 25 bases not matched to a gene.

The chain is built from TRBV7-9 and TRBJ1-5; D ambiguous. The V and J ends lost 3 bases and 1 base respectively, with 10 bases between them. CDR3 length: 15 amino acids. Germline CDR1 SEHNR, CDR2 FQNEAQ (reference sequence). This CDR3 reads CASSFSTGSNQPQHF. In DNA form, the CDR3 reads TGTGCCAGCAGCTTTAGCACGGGAAGCAATCAGCCCCAGCATTTT.

The chain is built from TRBV7-6 and TRBJ2-1; TRBD2 matches 8 bases. Germline V gives CDR1 SGHVS, CDR2 FNYEAQ. The CDR3 runs to 13 residues. Unmatched junction bases numbered 0, after V lost 5 bases and J lost 3 bases. The CDR3 coding sequence is TGTGCCAGCAGCACTAGCGGCTACAATGAGCAGTTCTTC. The encoded protein is CASSTSGYNEQFF.

The chain uses TRBV6-5 and TRBJ2-3; 9 nucleotides match TRBD1. Germline values: CDR1 MNHEY, CDR2 SVGAGI. There are 15 residues in the CDR3. V was pared by 10 bases and J by 2 bases, with 10 bases of the junction left unmatched. This CDR3 reads CATKGGQGFTDTQYF. The CDR3 DNA reads TGTGCCACCAAAGGGGGACAGGGCTTCACAGATACGCAGTATTTT.

The count of this clone is one. V is TRBV5-1 and J is TRBJ2-3, with TRBD1 as a possible D gene (6 bases). The CDR3 runs 16 residues. The V end lost 4 bases, the J end lost 1 base, and 16 bases lay between the germline ends. CDR1 and CDR2 (germline): SGHRS, YFSETQ. In DNA form, the CDR3 reads TGCGCCAGCAGCGGGGGCCGAGCACCTCGCACAGATACGCAGTATTTT. As protein: CASSGGRAPRTDTQYF.

The CDR3 sequence: CASSPLQTELAYNEQFF. The DNA for the CDR3 is TGTGCCAGCTCGCCCTTACAAACAGAACTTGCCTACAATGAGCAGTTCTTC. The chain carries TRBV18 and TRBJ2-1; unclear D gene. This CDR3 has 17 amino acids. Germline CDR1 KGHSH, CDR2 LQKENI. Trimming removed 6 bases at V and 2 bases at J, with 20 bases between.

CDR3 residues: CASSLGTPLDTQYF. In nucleotides, the CDR3 is TGTGCCAGCAGCCTCGGGACTCCCTTAGATACGCAGTATTTT. The chain has TRBV9 and TRBJ2-3; possibly TRBD2 for D (6 bases). Trimming pared 4 bases from V and 5 bases from J, leaving 14 bases between. Germline CDR1 SGDLS, CDR2 YYNGEE. This CDR3 region has 14 residues.

The J gene is TRBJ1-4, the V gene TRBV15, with unresolved D. The CDR3 runs to 14 residues. V shed 5 bases and J shed 0 bases, with 7 bases lying between them. Germline CDR1 reads LNHNV; CDR2 reads YYDKDF (reference sequence). CDR3 sequence: CATSRGATNEKLFF. In DNA, the CDR3 is TGTGCCACCAGCCGCGGGGCAACTAATGAAAAACTGTTTTTT.

The chain uses TRBV7-9 and TRBJ1-4; unclear D gene. The CDR3 sequence is 15 residues long. Trimming cost V 7 bases and J 6 bases, with 18 bases left between them. The germline V gene has CDR1 SEHNR and CDR2 FQNEAQ (reference sequence). The CDR3 loop reads CASTKPGPFDEKLFF. As DNA, the CDR3 is TGTGCCAGCACCAAACCCGGACCTTTTGATGAAAAACTGTTTTTT.

This chain connects TRBV5-6 to TRBJ1-2; 8 nucleotides line up with TRBD1. V shed 2 bases and J 0 bases; nucleotides not matched to a gene: 12. Per germline, CDR1 SGHDT and CDR2 YYEEEE. The CDR3 contains 18 residues. CDR3 coding DNA: TGTGCCAGCAGCTTCATTCGATCCGTACAGGGGGCTAACTATGGCTACACCTTC. Its translation: CASSFIRSVQGANYGYTF.

This chain links TRBV6-1 with TRBJ2-2; the match to TRBD1 covers 9 bases. This CDR3 region has 15 residues. Germline loops: CDR1 MNHNS, CDR2 SASEGT. V was clipped by 7 bases and J by 7 bases; unmatched bases: 10. Written as DNA, the CDR3 is TGTGCCAGCAAAACTTTGACAGGGGGTAGCGGGGAGCTGTTTTTT. It specifies CASKTLTGGSGELFF.

As concerns this clone: Other DNA sequences in this sample translate to the same CDR3. This chain connects TRBV20-1 to TRBJ2-7; possible D gene TRBD2, 6 bases. V lost 5 bases and J 4 bases, leaving 9 bases between the germline ends. Germline CDR1 is DFQATT and CDR2 is SNEGSKA (reference sequence). The length of the CDR3 is 11 residues. CDR3 loop: CSAGDFYEQYF. CDR3 sequence (DNA): TGCAGTGCTGGGGACTTTTACGAGCAGTACTTC.

V gene TRBV7-2 combines with J gene TRBJ2-5, with D unclear. With 4 bases removed from V and 5 bases from J, the gap between germline ends came to 5 bases. Germline CDR1 SGHTA, CDR2 FQGNSA. CDR3 length: 11 residues. The CDR3 DNA sequence: TGTGCCAGCAGCTCCTCCGAGACCCAGTACTTC. Its translation is CASSSSETQYF.

The rearrangement uses TRBV28 and TRBJ2-2; D is undetermined. This CDR3 comprises 15 residues. Germline V gene sequence: CDR1 MDHEN, CDR2 SYDVKM. Trimming shortened V by 3 bases and J by 4 bases, and 12 bases separated the two germline ends. The DNA for the CDR3 is TGTGCCAGCAGTTTCCGGCGGTGGGGCACCGGGGAGCTGTTTTTT. Protein sequence: CASSFRRWGTGELFF.

On this clone itself: One end of the junction does not line up with germline, which may come from a read error. The CDR3 sequence is CASIYLGTQYF. In DNA, the CDR3 is TGTGCCAGCATTTACCTTGGGACCCAGTACTTC. This sequence joins TRBV6-6 and TRBJ2-5; D remains unclear. Germline lookup yields CDR1 MNHNY and CDR2 SVGAGI (reference sequence). This CDR3 region has 11 residues.